This TCR beta chain was retrieved from a study of OX40 agonist ivuxolimab in advanced cancers. The wider study: Each patient was given ivuxolimab into a vein every 2 weeks, at 0.01 to 10 mg/kg. Overall study findings and caveats: Compared with others, partial responders at 0.1-3.0 mg/kg displayed clonal expansion among the lowest.

Blood samples were obtained at baseline, cycle 4 day 1, and cycle 7 day 1. Clones were read by immunoSEQ multiplex PCR, and TCRdb kept only the in-frame ones, dropping some. The data show over 55,000 clones, approximately 91% seen once. This CDR3 comprises 15 residues. Germline-derived CDR1 and CDR2 are SGHKS and YYEKEE (reference sequence). Trimming took 0 bases from V and 2 from J, leaving 12 bases between them. In regard to this clone: Its antigen is undetermined.

The receptor comes from an adult with an advanced solid tumor such as melanoma, head and neck, liver or kidney cancer. The chain couples TRBV5-5 to TRBJ2-7; D is ambiguous. The sequencing used CD4+ or CD8+ T cells sorted from blood, collected in a trial of the OX40 agonist ivuxolimab. The CDR3 DNA follows: TGTGCCAGCAGCTTGGTCGGAGTCTTAGCCTACGAGCAGTACTTC. Its translation: CASSLVGVLAYEQYF.